The 24 T cell receptor beta chains below were found in one sample sequenced in a study of blood T cell repertoires in COVID-19. Profiling relied on immunoSEQ multiplex PCR, and the TCRdb table lists in-frame clones only, not all of them. Among about 260,000 clones listed, around 87% were seen once. Source material: peripheral blood. The receptors come from a woman between 45 and 65 years old with acute or convalescent COVID-19.

The chain carries TRBV7-3 and TRBJ2-6; D remains ambiguous. Germline V gene data show CDR1 as SGHTA and CDR2 as FQGTGA. With 1 base removed from V and 0 bases from J, the gap between germline ends came to 16 bases. This CDR3 has 19 amino acids. CDR3 protein: CASSLKSQRPDSGANVLTF. CDR3 sequence (DNA): TGTGCCAGCAGCTTAAAGTCCCAGCGTCCTGACTCTGGGGCCAACGTCCTGACTTTC. Variable domain in full (rest from reference TRBV7-3 and TRBJ2-6): GAGVSQTPSNKVTEKGKYVELRCDPISGHTALYWYRQSLGQGPEFLIYFQGTGAADDSGLPNDRFFAVRPEGSVSTLKIQRTERGDSAVYLCASSLKSQRPDSGANVLTFGAGSRLTVL.

V usage is TRBV3-1 (or the pseudogene TRBV3-2) and J usage is TRBJ1-5; no clear D. The germline gives CDR1 LGHDT, CDR2 YNNKEL (reference sequence). The CDR3 runs 12 residues. Trimming took 3 bases from V and 4 from J, leaving 4 bases between them. In DNA form, the CDR3 reads TGTGCCAGCAGCCATCAGAATCAGCCCCAGCATTTT. Amino acids: CASSHQNQPQHF.

J is TRBJ2-7 and V is TRBV24-1, with 7 bases identical to TRBD1. The CDR3 sequence is 17 residues long. Per germline, CDR1 KGHDR and CDR2 SFDVKD. J was trimmed by 6 bases and V by 0 bases; bases with no gene match: 13. DNA of the CDR3: TGTGCCACCAGTGATTTGCCGAAGGGCAGGGGGTTGGTCGAGCAGTACTTC. It yields the protein CATSDLPKGRGLVEQYF.

V is TRBV12-3 or TRBV12-4 and J is TRBJ1-1; TRBD1 matches at 7 bases. With V trimmed by 6 bases and J by 3 bases, 4 bases remained unmatched. The CDR3 totals 13 residues. CDR3 residues: CASSPTGYTEAFF. In DNA, the CDR3 is TGTGCCAGCAGCCCGACAGGGTACACTGAAGCTTTCTTT.

The chain employs TRBV11-3 and TRBJ1-6, with D possibly being TRBD1 (6 bases). The CDR3 loop spans 15 amino acids. Germline values: CDR1 SGHNT, CDR2 YENEEA. V was cut by 5 bases and J by 0 bases, with 8 bases left in between. Here the CDR3 reads CASSQGSSYNSPLHF. CDR3 nucleotide sequence: TGTGCCAGCAGCCAGGGGAGCTCCTATAATTCACCCCTCCACTTT. Together with reference TRBV11-3 and TRBJ1-6, the CDR3 gives the full variable domain: EAGVVQSPRYKIIEKKQPVAFWCNPISGHNTLYWYLQNLGQGPELLIRYENEEAVDDSQLPKDRFSAERLKGVDSTLKIQPAELGDSAVYLCASSQGSSYNSPLHFGNGTRLTVT.

The J gene is TRBJ1-2, the V gene TRBV6-5, with 7 bases matching TRBD1. CDR3 length: 15 amino acids. With 6 bases clipped from V and 8 bases from J, the junction kept 15 bases outside the gene matches. The germline CDR1 and CDR2 sequences are MNHEY and SVGAGI. This CDR3 is CASRPTTGSEVGYTF. CDR3 nucleotides: TGTGCCAGCAGACCCACGACAGGGTCGGAGGTCGGCTACACCTTC.

The chain uses TRBV7-9 and TRBJ1-4; 7 positions match TRBD1. Germline V lookup: CDR1 SEHNR, CDR2 FQNEAQ (reference sequence). J lost 3 bases, V lost 5 bases, and 9 bases had no gene match. The CDR3 loop spans 16 amino acids. The CDR3 nucleotides read TGTGCCAGCAGCCCTCTCGACAGGGCAGCTAATGAAAAACTGTTTTTT. Encoded protein: CASSPLDRAANEKLFF. Full variable domain (remainder filled in from reference TRBV7-9 and TRBJ1-4): DTGVSQNPRHKITKRGQNVTFRCDPISEHNRLYWYRQTLGQGPEFLTYFQNEAQLEKSRLLSDRFSAERPKGSFSTLEIQRTEQGDSAMYLCASSPLDRAANEKLFFGSGTQLSVL.

This chain uses TRBV4-2 with TRBJ1-5; D uncertain. The CDR3 loop spans 15 amino acids. Germline CDR1 and CDR2: LGHNA and YNFKEQ. Trimming took off 0 bases at V and 3 bases at J, with 9 bases between the two ends. CDR3 sequence: CASSQDSGINQPQHF. The CDR3, as DNA: TGTGCCAGCAGCCAAGATAGCGGCATCAATCAGCCCCAGCATTTT.

The chain joins TRBV6-6 to TRBJ2-5; 10 bases map to TRBD2. The CDR3 loop spans 13 amino acids. Germline loops: CDR1 MNHNY, CDR2 SVGAGI (reference sequence). The ends lost 10 bases at V and 4 bases at J; junction bases unmatched: 6. CDR3 DNA: TGTGCCACCCTGCCTAGCGGGGGAGAGACCCAGTACTTC. It encodes CATLPSGGETQYF.

The chain's CDR3 is CATRKFPGTGGTDEQFF. CDR3 coding DNA: TGTGCCACCAGAAAGTTTCCCGGGACAGGGGGTACCGATGAGCAGTTCTTC. The rearrangement uses TRBV24-1 and TRBJ2-1; TRBD1 agrees at 11 bases. J gave up 8 bases and V 7 bases, and 15 bases lay outside the gene matches. The CDR3 sequence is 17 residues long. Germline CDR1 is KGHDR and CDR2 is SFDVKD.

The genes are TRBV5-1 and TRBJ2-5, with TRBD2 matching 9 bases. The V gene end was trimmed by 2 bases and the J gene end by 2 bases; junction bases not matched to a gene: 1. The CDR3 has 14 amino acids. Germline assignment: CDR1 SGHRS and CDR2 YFSETQ. The CDR3 protein is CASSFSGSQETQYF. In DNA, the CDR3 is TGCGCCAGCAGCTTTAGCGGGAGTCAAGAGACCCAGTACTTC.

This clone is a singleton in its sample. This sequence joins TRBV29-1 and TRBJ2-1; 11 nucleotides match TRBD1. The CDR3 is made up of 15 amino acids. Germline CDR1 is SQVTM and CDR2 is ANQGSEA. Trimming took 3 bases from V and 8 from J; bases not matched to a gene: 9. The CDR3 protein is CSVDPDRGRRDEQFF. CDR3 in DNA: TGCAGCGTTGATCCGGACAGGGGGCGCCGGGATGAGCAGTTCTTC.

This chain connects TRBV28 to TRBJ2-1; D possibly corresponds to TRBD1 (6 bases). The germline gives CDR1 MDHEN, CDR2 SYDVKM. The CDR3 loop spans 13 amino acids. Trimming left V 8 bases short and J 2 bases short, with 10 bases between. The CDR3 region has the DNA TGTGCCAGCGACGGGACAACCTACAATGAGCAGTTCTTC. This translates into CASDGTTYNEQFF.

The chain recombines TRBV24-1 with TRBJ2-7, with 10 nucleotides matching TRBD1. CDR1 KGHDR and CDR2 SFDVKD come from the germline V gene. The CDR3 runs to 15 residues. With V trimmed by 7 bases and J by 2 bases, 7 bases remained unmatched. The CDR3 coding sequence is TGTGCCACCAGCGGGACCGGGACAGGGGCCTACGAGCAGTACTTC. Residues: CATSGTGTGAYEQYF.

The chain recombines TRBV7-2 with TRBJ2-2; TRBD1 matches at 9 bases. V was pared by 4 bases and J by 2 bases, with 5 bases of the junction left unmatched. The CDR3 extends over 16 amino acids. Germline CDR1 is SGHTA and CDR2 is FQGNSA. This CDR3 is CASSSLDRGNTGELFF. Written as DNA, the CDR3 is TGTGCCAGCAGCTCCTTGGACAGGGGTAACACCGGGGAGCTGTTTTTT.

V is TRBV19 and J is TRBJ1-2; a weak D match, TRBD1 (6 bases). Between the trimmed V and J ends, which lost 4 bases and 5 bases, there was a span of 20 bases. CDR1 and CDR2 (germline): LNHDA, SQIVND (reference sequence). The CDR3 covers 16 residues. The CDR3 DNA reads TGTGCCAGTAGTACCTCCTCCGGGACATTCATTTATGGCTACACCTTC. Protein sequence: CASSTSSGTFIYGYTF.

This chain links TRBV15 with TRBJ2-2, with a weak D call TRBD1 (6 bases). This CDR3 comprises 14 residues. Germline-derived CDR1 and CDR2 are LNHNV and YYDKDF (reference sequence). The V gene lost 6 bases and the J gene lost 1 base, with 9 bases spanning the gap. The CDR3 protein is CATSYRVNTGELFF. DNA of the CDR3: TGTGCCACCAGTTACAGGGTGAACACCGGGGAGCTGTTTTTT. Looking up the rest from reference TRBV15 and TRBJ2-2 gives the full variable domain: DAMVIQNPRYQVTQFGKPVTLSCSQTLNHNVMYWYQQKSSQAPKLLFHYYDKDFNNEADTPDNFQSRRPNTSFCFLDIRSPGLGDTAMYLCATSYRVNTGELFFGEGSRLTVL.

The V and J genes are TRBV7-9 and TRBJ2-7; D possibly corresponds to TRBD2 (5 bases). The CDR3 contains 13 residues. V was pared by 5 bases and J by 5 bases, with 13 bases between. CDR1 is SEHNR and CDR2 is FQNEAQ in the germline V gene (reference sequence). The CDR3 DNA is TGTGCCAGCAGCCGGGTGAGGGCGAACGAGCAGTACTTC. As protein: CASSRVRANEQYF.

The J gene is TRBJ2-1, the V gene TRBV30, with 12 bases matching TRBD2. V trimming: 4 bases; J trimming: 5 bases; junction bases outside the gene matches: 12. The germline V gene has CDR1 GTSNPN and CDR2 SVGIG (reference sequence). The CDR3 loop spans 17 amino acids. CDR3 in DNA: TGTGCCTGGAACCGGAGGGCTAGCGGGAGGGTAAACAATGAGCAGTTCTTC. Its protein product is CAWNRRASGRVNNEQFF.

The chain carries TRBV5-1 and TRBJ2-7; 9 bases map to TRBD1. V was pared by 4 bases and J by 1 base, with 9 bases of the junction left unmatched. The germline V gene encodes CDR1 SGHRS and CDR2 YFSETQ. The CDR3 is 16 amino acids. The CDR3 region has the DNA TGCGCCAGCAGCCCGAACAGGGGGCAGTTGTCCTACGAGCAGTACTTC. It encodes CASSPNRGQLSYEQYF.

V and J are TRBV9 and TRBJ1-2; D is ambiguous. This CDR3 comprises 13 residues. Germline loops: CDR1 SGDLS, CDR2 YYNGEE. Trimming took 1 base from V and 7 from J, leaving 11 bases between them. In DNA form, the CDR3 reads TGTGCCAGCAGCGTAATGGGTGCGGGTGGCTACACCTTC. The encoded protein is CASSVMGAGGYTF.

V usage is TRBV7-9 and J usage is TRBJ1-5, with 8 positions matching TRBD1. The V segment lost 5 bases and the J segment 6 bases; nucleotides outside the gene matches: 3. This CDR3 has 13 amino acids. From germline, CDR1 is SEHNR and CDR2 FQNEAQ (reference sequence). The CDR3 DNA is TGTGCCAGCAGCCGGACAGGGAGTCAGCCCCAGCATTTT. This translates into CASSRTGSQPQHF.

A single count supports this clone. This chain connects TRBV18 to TRBJ2-7, with 8 bases aligning to TRBD1. The trim removed 1 base at V and 1 base at J, leaving 3 bases unmatched. CDR3 size: 15 residues. The germline gives CDR1 KGHSH, CDR2 LQKENI. The CDR3, as DNA: TGTGCCAGCTCACCACGTCAGGGGGCTTCCTACGAGCAGTACTTC. It yields the protein CASSPRQGASYEQYF.

The chain joins TRBV19 to TRBJ2-3; D gene uncertain. The germline CDR1 and CDR2 sequences are LNHDA and SQIVND (reference sequence). V gave up 9 bases and J gave up 0 bases, with 16 bases separating them. The CDR3 contains 15 residues. CDR3 sequence (DNA): TGTGCCAGCCCCCATCACAGAACAAGCACAGATACGCAGTATTTT. Amino acids: CASPHHRTSTDTQYF.